The clone carrying this TCR beta chain appeared a few times. Its antigen is unknown. This record comes from a study of T cell repertoires in cytomegalovirus infection. Across the whole study: Both CMV infection and a matching HLA type were indicated by public TCR beta signatures.

A single record per CDR3 protein comes from TCRdb applying MiXCR to the reads. The table has almost 550,000 distinct CDR3 sequences, approximately 15% seen once; the top ten hold 20% to 30%. Whole-study results and caveats: CMV-specific TCR beta clonotypes restricted by HLA-C were the ones dominating the ex vivo response. CMV carriers with the relevant HLA were identified by cumulative public TCR beta family frequency.

The receptor was derived from a human donor in good health (CMV status not recorded). Some clones in this sample may be carry-over from other donors' samples. Sequences were obtained from CD8+ T cells from PBMCs.

CDR3 DNA sequence: TGTGCCAGTAGTATGGGCGGACGAATGACTGAAGCTTTCTTT. It yields the protein CASSMGGRMTEAFF. The rearrangement joins TRBV19 to TRBJ1-1; no definite D call. CDR3 size: 14 residues. V lost 3 bases to trimming and J lost 5 bases, with 13 bases between them. Germline CDR1 is LNHDA and CDR2 is SQIVND (reference sequence). Full variable domain (remainder filled in from reference TRBV19 and TRBJ1-1): DGGITQSPKYLFRKEGQNVTLSCEQNLNHDAMYWYRQDPGQGLRLIYYSQIVNDFQKGDIAEGYSVSREKKESFPLTVTSAQKNPTAFYLCASSMGGRMTEAFFGQGTRLTVV.